This TCR beta chain was retrieved from a study of T-cell memory formation after mild COVID-19. MiXCR, run by TCRdb on the 5' RACE reads, gives a single entry per CDR3 protein. Altogether 400,000 or so distinct CDR3 sequences are present, over 15% being singletons, with the ten largest covering 7.5% to 9.5%. This TCR came from an adult woman who had mild COVID-19 (a few samples of this study predate the infection). Cell type and time point are not known. Sequenced: PBMCs or a T cell subset sorted from them (not recorded which).

DNA of the CDR3: TGTGCCAGCAGCTTAGACGGCAGTGACTACGAGCAGTACTTC. It specifies CASSLDGSDYEQYF. The rearrangement links TRBV7-9 to TRBJ2-7; D is undetermined. Germline V lookup: CDR1 SEHNR, CDR2 FQNEAQ (reference sequence). The V and J ends lost 1 base and 3 bases respectively, with 10 bases between them. This CDR3 is 14 amino acids long.